The T cell receptor (beta chain) under discussion was sequenced for a study of cytomegalovirus exposure and HLA in healthy donors. Findings and limits, study-wide: In a later analysis, DRB1 alleles had the most associated TCRs; HLA-C alleles the fewest. The study flagged approximately 180 TCR beta chains as cytomegalovirus-associated.

The PCR was carried out with 60 Vbeta primers and 13 Jbeta primers. Clones were read by immunoSEQ multiplex PCR, and TCRdb kept only the in-frame ones, dropping some. The top ten hold about 2.6% of the sample, which has under 120,000 clones, 74% seen once. V was clipped by 6 bases and J by 1 base; unmatched bases: 5. Germline V gene sequence: CDR1 MNHNY, CDR2 SVGAGI (reference sequence). The CDR3 consists of 14 residues. A remark on this clone: Its specificity is not known.

The clonotype was recovered from a man in his fifties or sixties in good health and CMV-seropositive. The sequencing sample was made of PBMCs. This chain connects TRBV6-6 to TRBJ1-1; 7 bases are shared with TRBD1. The CDR3 spells CASSEQGPNTEAFF. The CDR3 nucleotides read TGTGCCAGCAGCGAACAGGGGCCGAACACTGAAGCTTTCTTT.